The 18 T cell receptor beta chains given below trace back to one sample, sequenced in a study of cytomegalovirus exposure and HLA in healthy donors. The PCR made use of 60 Vbeta and 13 Jbeta primers. TCRdb's table, derived via immunoSEQ multiplex PCR, lists solely in-frame clones and lacks some. In the table there are roughly 160,000 clones, approximately 88% of which are singletons. The sample was PBMCs. These receptors came from a boy aged 2 to 10 in good health and CMV-seronegative.

V and J are TRBV5-3 and TRBJ1-1; 7 bases map to TRBD1. TRBV5-3 qualifies as an ORF whose function is uncertain. This CDR3 is built from 16 residues. Unmatched junction bases numbered 7, after V lost 0 bases and J lost 2 bases. CDR3 DNA sequence: TGTGCCAGAAGCTTGGAACAGGGGTCGTCTAACACTGAAGCTTTCTTT. Its protein is CARSLEQGSSNTEAFF.

The CDR3 DNA sequence: TGTGCCAGCAGCATGTACCGGGACTATAACACAGATACGCAGTATTTT. It translates to CASSMYRDYNTDTQYF. The chain carries TRBV7-9 and TRBJ2-3, with 7 bases identical to TRBD2. V dropped 5 bases and J dropped 2; count of bases not matched to a gene: 10. The CDR3 loop spans 16 amino acids. The V gene's germline CDR1 is SEHNR and CDR2 FQNEAQ (reference sequence).

This CDR3 is CASSTSSTRADTQYF. DNA for the CDR3: TGTGCCAGCAGTACTAGCTCAACGCGTGCAGATACGCAGTATTTT. The chain combines TRBV6-5 with TRBJ2-3; D is possibly TRBD2 (6 bases). CDR1 and CDR2 from the germline V gene are MNHEY and SVGAGI. Deletions cut 5 bases from V and 4 bases from J, with 16 bases between. This CDR3 is built from 15 residues.

CDR3 sequence (DNA): TGTGCCAGCAGCGCCGAGACTAGCGGGAGGTCCGGGGAGCTGTTTTTT. It specifies CASSAETSGRSGELFF. The genes are TRBV9 and TRBJ2-2, with TRBD2 matching 13 bases. The junction had 5 bases not matched to a gene; V was cut back by 3 bases and J by 6 bases. The CDR3 spans 16 residues. Germline CDR1 reads SGDLS; CDR2 reads YYNGEE.

This clone was seen only a few times. This chain uses TRBV29-1 with TRBJ2-5, with 9 bases aligning to TRBD2. Germline V gene sequence: CDR1 SQVTM, CDR2 ANQGSEA. Trimming removed 3 bases from V and 5 bases from J; junction bases left unmatched: 7. The CDR3 spans 14 residues. Here the CDR3 DNA reads TGCAGCGTTGAGGGCGGGAGGGCCAGGGAGACCCAGTACTTC. This encodes CSVEGGRARETQYF.

V gene TRBV27 combines with J gene TRBJ2-3; D perhaps matches TRBD2 (7 bases). Trimming left V 2 bases short and J 1 base short, with 13 bases between. The CDR3 sequence is 16 residues long. Germline V gene data show CDR1 as MNHEY and CDR2 as SMNVEV (reference sequence). CDR3 nucleotide sequence: TGTGCCAGCAGTTTACGGGGGGCGTACGGCACAGATACGCAGTATTTT. It specifies CASSLRGAYGTDTQYF.

The chain employs TRBV7-9 and TRBJ2-1; 11 bases line up with TRBD2. The CDR3 loop spans 17 amino acids. Unmatched junction bases numbered 7, after V lost 3 bases and J lost 3 bases. Germline values: CDR1 SEHNR, CDR2 FQNEAQ (reference sequence). The CDR3 sequence is CASSLDSGTSGYNEQFF. CDR3 DNA sequence: TGTGCCAGCAGCTTGGACTCCGGGACTAGCGGCTACAATGAGCAGTTCTTC.

The chain links TRBV6-5 to TRBJ2-5; D gene uncertain. V was shortened by 4 bases and J by 5 bases, with 5 bases between the two germline ends. The CDR3 totals 11 residues. The germline gives CDR1 MNHEY, CDR2 SVGAGI. The chain's CDR3 is CASSFMETQYF. The CDR3 DNA sequence: TGTGCCAGCAGTTTTATGGAGACCCAGTACTTC.

The genes are TRBV6-4 and TRBJ1-1; TRBD1 might be the D (6 bases). V dropped 7 bases and J dropped 1 base, with 13 bases sitting between them. CDR3 size: 14 residues. Per the germline V gene, CDR1 is MRHNA and CDR2 is SNTAGT. In DNA, the CDR3 is TGTGCCAGCATGGTCGCAGGGGCGAACACTGAAGCTTTCTTT. Its translation: CASMVAGANTEAFF.

V gene TRBV5-1 combines with J gene TRBJ2-5; 8 bases are a match to TRBD2. The CDR3 runs to 15 residues. CDR1 is SGHRS and CDR2 is YFSETQ in the germline V gene. J was trimmed by 2 bases and V by 4 bases; bases with no gene match: 7. CDR3: CASSAGTRGQETQYF. The DNA of the CDR3 is TGCGCCAGCAGCGCCGGGACTAGAGGGCAAGAGACCCAGTACTTC.

This chain connects TRBV25-1 to TRBJ2-7, with TRBD2 matching 13 bases. Trimming took 8 bases from V and 6 from J; bases not matched to a gene: 7. This CDR3 contains 14 residues. The V gene's germline CDR1 is MGHDK and CDR2 SYGVNS. The CDR3 here is CASQTSGRRVEQYF. The DNA for the CDR3 is TGTGCCAGCCAGACTAGCGGGAGGAGGGTCGAGCAGTACTTC.

The gene calls are TRBV4-3 and TRBJ2-3; D is unclear. Per the germline V gene, CDR1 is LGHNA and CDR2 is YSLEER. Trimming shortened V by 4 bases and J by 2 bases, and 10 bases separated the two germline ends. The CDR3 is 14 amino acids. The CDR3 loop is CASSPMTATDTQYF. The CDR3 nucleotides read TGCGCCAGCAGCCCTATGACTGCCACAGATACGCAGTATTTT.

The V gene is TRBV29-1, the J gene TRBJ2-3; a weak D match, TRBD1 (5 bases). This CDR3 has 13 residues. V lost 4 bases and J 2 bases, leaving 10 bases between the germline ends. Looked up from germline, CDR1 is SQVTM and CDR2 is ANQGSEA. The CDR3, as DNA: TGCAGCGTTGGGGCCAGGGCCACAGATACGCAGTATTTT. This sequence encodes CSVGARATDTQYF.

J is TRBJ2-4 and V is TRBV10-3; TRBD1 is a possible D gene (6 bases). Germline CDR1 reads ENHRY; CDR2 reads SYGVKD. V gave up 2 bases and J gave up 0 bases, with 14 bases separating them. CDR3 size: 17 residues. CDR3 DNA: TGTGCCATCAGTGAGACTCCGGGACAACTAGCCAAAAACATTCAGTACTTC. Residues: CAISETPGQLAKNIQYF.

J is TRBJ1-4 and V is TRBV9; 9 positions match TRBD1. Germline V gene lookup returns CDR1 SGDLS and CDR2 YYNGEE. The CDR3 is 17 amino acids. The V and J ends lost 0 bases and 1 base, in that order; junction bases with no gene match: 4. The CDR3 loop is CASSVEDRGRTNEKLFF. The CDR3 DNA is TGTGCCAGCAGCGTAGAGGACAGGGGTCGAACTAATGAAAAACTGTTTTTT. Complete variable domain (other parts from reference TRBV9 and TRBJ1-4): DSGVTQTPKHLITATGQRVTLRCSPRSGDLSVYWYQQSLDQGLQFLIQYYNGEERAKGNILERFSAQQFPDLHSELNLSSLELGDSALYFCASSVEDRGRTNEKLFFGSGTQLSVL.

The J gene is TRBJ1-1, the V gene TRBV30; no reliable D call. Trimming shortened V by 2 bases and J by 0 bases, and 7 bases separated the two germline ends. This CDR3 has 13 amino acids. CDR1 GTSNPN and CDR2 SVGIG come from the germline V gene (reference sequence). CDR3 loop: CAWSREMNTEAFF. CDR3 DNA sequence: TGTGCCTGGAGTAGGGAGATGAACACTGAAGCTTTCTTT.

The J gene is TRBJ2-7, the V gene TRBV29-1, with D tentatively TRBD1 (6 bases). The ends were cut back, 4 bases at V and 5 bases at J, with 12 bases in the middle. CDR3 length equals 12 residues. Germline CDR1 and CDR2: SQVTM and ANQGSEA. The CDR3 DNA sequence: TGCAGCGTTGTTGCAGGGGCGGACGAGCAGTACTTC. This sequence encodes CSVVAGADEQYF.

J is TRBJ2-2 and V is TRBV4-1; a weak D match, TRBD1 (5 bases). Germline CDR1 and CDR2: MGHRA and YSYEKL. Deletions cut 5 bases from V and 3 bases from J, with 16 bases between. The CDR3 runs to 16 residues. CDR3 DNA sequence: TGCGCCAGCAGCAACCCCCAGGGCCAGGACACCGGGGAGCTGTTTTTT. Translation: CASSNPQGQDTGELFF.